Listed here are 29 T cell receptor beta chains from one sample, sequenced in a study of monozygotic twins with inflammatory bowel disease. TCRdb reprocessed the 5' RACE reads; each CDR3 protein has one entry and no DNA is given. The sample includes about 210,000 distinct CDR3 sequences. Material: blood. The origin of the receptors is a human donor with ulcerative colitis or Crohn's disease, or a healthy co-twin of an affected twin (not recorded which).

This sequence joins TRBV7-2 and TRBJ2-1; absent DNA, TCRdb's TRBD1 call cannot be checked. Looked up from germline, CDR1 is SGHTA and CDR2 is FQGNSA. This CDR3 spans 17 amino acids. This CDR3 is CASSLAWGRSSYNEQFF.

V usage is TRBV5-1 and J usage is TRBJ1-1; with no DNA, the TCRdb D assignment of TRBD1 cannot be verified. The CDR3 totals 15 residues. Germline CDR1 SGHRS, CDR2 YFSETQ. CDR3 loop: CASSFRGAAQEGAFF.

This chain uses TRBV4-2 with TRBJ1-5; the D gene TCRdb calls, TRBD1, cannot be checked with no DNA. Germline CDR1 and CDR2: LGHNA and YNFKEQ. The CDR3 is 16 residues long. Here the CDR3 reads CASSHPDRDFNQPQHF.

The chain joins TRBV5-6 to TRBJ2-7. The germline V gene has CDR1 SGHDT and CDR2 YYEEEE. This CDR3 has 12 residues. The CDR3 loop reads CASSRRYYEQYF.

V is TRBV3-1 and J is TRBJ1-1. The CDR3 is 16 amino acids. Germline CDR1 and CDR2: LGHDT and YNNKEL (reference sequence). CDR3 region: CASSQQPIGRNTEAFF. The entire variable domain, with the rest obtained from reference TRBV3-1 and TRBJ1-1, is as follows: DTAVSQTPKYLVTQMGNDKSIKCEQNLGHDTMYWYKQDSKKFLKIMFSYNNKELIINETVPNRFSPKSPDKAHLNLHINSLELGDSAVYFCASSQQPIGRNTEAFFGQGTRLTVV.

The chain carries TRBV10-2 and TRBJ1-1; TCRdb gives TRBD1 as the D gene, but with no DNA this cannot be confirmed. Germline loops: CDR1 WSHSY, CDR2 SAAADI. This CDR3 region has 12 residues. CDR3 protein: CATAMGQGGAFF.

The genes are TRBV5-1 and TRBJ2-7; TCRdb proposes TRBD1, but this gene call is untestable without DNA. The CDR3 is made up of 14 amino acids. Germline V gene sequence: CDR1 SGHRS, CDR2 YFSETQ. CDR3 loop: CASSGGDRGYEQYF.

CDR3 protein: CASSPGTGMTYNEQFF. The chain carries TRBV18 and TRBJ2-1; with no DNA, the TCRdb D assignment of TRBD1 cannot be verified. CDR3 size: 16 residues. Germline lookup yields CDR1 KGHSH and CDR2 LQKENI.

This sequence joins TRBV4-1 and TRBJ2-1. The CDR3 loop spans 16 amino acids. Germline lookup yields CDR1 MGHRA and CDR2 YSYEKL. This chain's CDR3 is CASSQLRAVTYNEQFF.

The CDR3 is CASSLPRPGNTIYF. J is TRBJ1-3 and V is TRBV12-3 or TRBV12-4. This CDR3 contains 14 residues.

CDR3 sequence: CASSLVPAGVNNEQFF. The rearrangement joins TRBV5-1 to TRBJ2-1; TCRdb lists TRBD1, though no DNA is available to test this call. From germline, CDR1 is SGHRS and CDR2 YFSETQ. CDR3 length: 16 residues.

The rearrangement links TRBV5-6 to TRBJ1-4; TCRdb reports TRBD1, a call that lacks DNA to check it against. The length of the CDR3 is 15 residues. Germline lookup yields CDR1 SGHDT and CDR2 YYEEEE. CDR3 in amino acids: CASSLQGQKYEKLFF. Complete variable domain (other parts from reference TRBV5-6 and TRBJ1-4): DAGVTQSPTHLIKTRGQQVTLRCSPKSGHDTVSWYQQALGQGPQFIFQYYEEEERQRGNFPDRFSGHQFPNYSSELNVNALLLGDSALYLCASSLQGQKYEKLFFGSGTQLSVL.

The chain uses TRBV20-1 and TRBJ1-5. This CDR3 contains 12 residues. Per germline, CDR1 DFQATT and CDR2 SNEGSKA (reference sequence). The CDR3 sequence: CSAPLADQPQHF.

The rearrangement links TRBV5-1 to TRBJ2-7; TCRdb selects TRBD1, and the lack of DNA leaves this call unchecked. This CDR3 comprises 15 residues. Germline V gives CDR1 SGHRS, CDR2 YFSETQ. The CDR3 spells CASSPLGTGIDEQYF.

The chain has TRBV14 and TRBJ2-7. The CDR3 consists of 15 residues. Germline V gives CDR1 SGHDN, CDR2 FVKESK. The CDR3 reads CASSQDPATSYEQYF.

J is TRBJ2-1 and V is TRBV20-1; TCRdb outputs TRBD1, but without DNA this stays unchecked. This CDR3 has 14 residues. CDR1 and CDR2 (germline): DFQATT, SNEGSKA (reference sequence). CDR3 residues: CSAPGTGVNNEQFF.

The chain has TRBV6-5 and TRBJ2-2. The CDR3 runs to 13 residues. CDR1 and CDR2 from the germline V gene are MNHEY and SVGAGI. The chain's CDR3 is CASSPRVAGELFF.

The chain is built from TRBV19 and TRBJ1-2. This CDR3 region has 12 residues. In germline, CDR1 is LNHDA, CDR2 SQIVND (reference sequence). CDR3 residues: CASKVSNYGYTF. The full variable domain, in which reference TRBV19 and TRBJ1-2 provide the parts outside the CDR3, is DGGITQSPKYLFRKEGQNVTLSCEQNLNHDAMYWYRQDPGQGLRLIYYSQIVNDFQKGDIAEGYSVSREKKESFPLTVTSAQKNPTAFYLCASKVSNYGYTFGSGTRLTVV.

This chain uses TRBV12-3 or TRBV12-4 with TRBJ1-1; no DNA is available, so the TRBD1 call from TCRdb remains unchecked. CDR3 length: 19 amino acids. CDR3 residues: CASSDDDWGILLRNTEAFF.

This sequence joins TRBV29-1 and TRBJ1-4. The CDR3 is made up of 11 amino acids. The germline V gene encodes CDR1 SQVTM and CDR2 ANQGSEA. CDR3 protein: CSVRTNEKLFF. Complete variable domain (other parts from reference TRBV29-1 and TRBJ1-4): SAVISQKPSRDICQRGTSLTIQCQVDSQVTMMFWYRQQPGQSLTLIATANQGSEATYESGFVIDKFPISRPNLTFSTLTVSNMSPEDSSIYLCSVRTNEKLFFGSGTQLSVL.

The chain employs TRBV7-2 and TRBJ2-3. The CDR3 totals 14 residues. Germline values: CDR1 SGHTA, CDR2 FQGNSA. The CDR3 loop reads CASSSILSVIHLYF.

The rearrangement joins TRBV5-5 to TRBJ1-2; the TCRdb D gene call, TRBD1, has no DNA to confirm it. This CDR3 contains 11 residues. Germline-derived CDR1 and CDR2 are SGHKS and YYEKEE (reference sequence). The CDR3 here is CASSTDRGGTF.

The chain links TRBV12-3 or TRBV12-4 to TRBJ1-5. This CDR3 is built from 12 residues. The CDR3 here is CASSPQNQPQHF.

The rearrangement joins TRBV6-6 to TRBJ1-2. The length of the CDR3 is 12 residues. Germline assignment: CDR1 MNHNY and CDR2 SVGAGI (reference sequence). The CDR3 spells CASSYSRGGYTF.

V usage is TRBV2 and J usage is TRBJ1-1. The CDR3 has 14 amino acids. Germline V lookup: CDR1 SNHLY, CDR2 FYNNEI. The CDR3 is CASGVPSEGTEAFF.

This chain uses TRBV18 with TRBJ2-1; TCRdb selects TRBD2, and the lack of DNA leaves this call unchecked. CDR1 is KGHSH and CDR2 is LQKENI in the germline V gene. The CDR3 is 16 residues long. The CDR3 loop is CASSPDRASGFGGLFF.

The gene calls are TRBV7-2 and TRBJ2-1. Germline loops: CDR1 SGHTA, CDR2 FQGNSA. The CDR3 is 14 residues long. The chain's CDR3 is CASSFSEAYNEQFF.

V usage is TRBV20-1 and J usage is TRBJ2-7. The CDR3 extends over 14 amino acids. The germline CDR1 and CDR2 sequences are DFQATT and SNEGSKA (reference sequence). The CDR3 loop is CSARGKTASWEQYF.

The V call is TRBV29-1, the J call TRBJ2-1; the D call from TCRdb, TRBD2, cannot be confirmed without DNA. Germline V lookup: CDR1 SQVTM, CDR2 ANQGSEA. The CDR3 has 12 amino acids. The CDR3 here is CSVELEGLAGLF.